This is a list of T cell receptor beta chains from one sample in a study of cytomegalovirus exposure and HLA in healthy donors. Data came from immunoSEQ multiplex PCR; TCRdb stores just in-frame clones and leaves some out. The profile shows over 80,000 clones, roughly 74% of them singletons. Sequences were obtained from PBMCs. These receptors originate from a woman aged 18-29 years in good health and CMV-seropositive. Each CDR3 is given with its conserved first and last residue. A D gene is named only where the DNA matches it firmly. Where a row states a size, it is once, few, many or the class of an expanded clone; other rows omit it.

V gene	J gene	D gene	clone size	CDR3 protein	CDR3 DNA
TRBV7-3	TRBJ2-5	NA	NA	CASSLNVESTQYF	TGTGCCAGCAGCTTGAACGTTGAGTCTACCCAGTACTTC
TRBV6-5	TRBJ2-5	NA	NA	CASSATGAQYF	TGTGCCAGCAGCGCCACCGGGGCCCAGTACTTC
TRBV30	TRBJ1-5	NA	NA	CAWSVGGRISYQPQHF	TGTGCCTGGAGTGTGGGGGGACGGATTTCTTATCAGCCCCAGCATTTT
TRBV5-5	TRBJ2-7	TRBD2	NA	CASSQDIAGGLLMDEQYF	TGCGCCAGCAGCCAAGATATAGCGGGAGGACTCCTTATGGACGAGCAGTACTTC
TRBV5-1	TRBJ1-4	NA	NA	CASTSGGAGEKLFF	TGCGCCAGCACCTCGGGGGGGGCGGGTGAAAAACTGTTTTTT
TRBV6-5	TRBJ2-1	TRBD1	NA	CASRRTGGLNEQFF	TGTGCCAGCAGGAGGACAGGGGGACTAAATGAGCAGTTCTTC
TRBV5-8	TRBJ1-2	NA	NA	CASSLGGIANYGYTF	TGTGCCAGCAGCTTGGGCGGGATAGCTAACTATGGCTACACCTTC
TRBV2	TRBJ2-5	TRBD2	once	CASVAGGARGETQYF	TGTGCCAGCGTAGCGGGAGGGGCGAGGGGGGAGACCCAGTACTTC
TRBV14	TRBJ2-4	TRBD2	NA	CASSLAGGQPHVF	TGTGCCAGCAGCCTAGCGGGGGGGCAGCCACACGTTTTC
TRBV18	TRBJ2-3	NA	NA	CASSLAFSTDTQYF	TGTGCCAGCTCACTAGCGTTTAGCACAGATACGCAGTATTTT
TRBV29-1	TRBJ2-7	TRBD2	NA	CSVVDPSGLYEQYF	TGCAGCGTTGTGGATCCTAGCGGACTCTACGAGCAGTACTTC
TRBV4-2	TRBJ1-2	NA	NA	CASSQDFTAKKYGYTF	TGTGCCAGCAGCCAAGATTTCACAGCAAAGAAGTATGGCTACACCTTC
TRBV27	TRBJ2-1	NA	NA	CASSLPSAGNEQFF	TGTGCCAGCAGTTTGCCTAGCGCGGGCAATGAGCAGTTCTTC
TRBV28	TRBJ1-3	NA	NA	CASTEHPSGNTIYF	TGTGCCAGCACCGAGCACCCCTCTGGAAACACCATATATTTT
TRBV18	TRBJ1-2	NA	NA	CASSTLAGANYGYTF	TGTGCCAGCTCAACTCTAGCAGGGGCTAACTATGGCTACACCTTC
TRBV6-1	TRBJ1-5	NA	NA	CASSGRTANQPQHF	TGTGCCAGCAGTGGCCGGACAGCTAATCAGCCCCAGCATTTT
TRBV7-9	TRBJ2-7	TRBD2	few	CASALREAGYEQYF	TGTGCCAGCGCACTTCGGGAGGCGGGCTACGAGCAGTACTTC
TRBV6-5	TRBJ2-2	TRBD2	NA	CASSSGTSDPGELFF	TGTGCCAGCAGTTCGGGGACTAGTGATCCCGGGGAGCTGTTTTTT
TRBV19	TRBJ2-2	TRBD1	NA	CASSRDRAGTGELFF	TGTGCCAGTAGCCGGGACAGGGCGGGCACCGGGGAGCTGTTTTTT
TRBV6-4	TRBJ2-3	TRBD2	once	CASSDSPPLAGVADTQYF	TGTGCCAGCAGTGACTCCCCCCCACTAGCGGGGGTAGCAGATACGCAGTATTTT
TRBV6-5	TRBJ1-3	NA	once	CASSSLTALGNTIYF	TGTGCCAGCAGTTCCTTGACAGCTTTAGGAAACACCATATATTTT
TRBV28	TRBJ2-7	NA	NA	CASSQPGLPTEQYF	TGTGCCAGCAGCCAACCGGGACTTCCTACCGAGCAGTACTTC
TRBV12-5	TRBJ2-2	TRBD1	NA	CASGLQLQGLGELFF	TGTGCTAGTGGTTTGCAACTACAGGGGCTCGGGGAGCTGTTTTTT
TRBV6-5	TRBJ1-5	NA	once	CASSYTQGNQPQHF	TGTGCCAGCAGTTACACACAGGGAAATCAGCCCCAGCATTTT
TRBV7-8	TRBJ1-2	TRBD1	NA	CASSLGGTGYGYTF	TGTGCCAGCAGCTTAGGGGGGACAGGGTATGGCTACACCTTC
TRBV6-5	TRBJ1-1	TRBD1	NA	CASSYTATGVNTEAFF	TGTGCCAGCAGTTACACCGCGACAGGGGTGAACACTGAAGCTTTCTTT
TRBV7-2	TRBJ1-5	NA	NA	CASSLNQGNQPQHF	TGTGCCAGCAGCTTAAATCAGGGCAATCAGCCCCAGCATTTT
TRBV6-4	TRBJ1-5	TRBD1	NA	CASSVTGAHQPQHF	TGTGCCAGCAGCGTAACAGGGGCGCATCAGCCCCAGCATTTT
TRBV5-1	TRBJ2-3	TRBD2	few	CASGPGGGTDTQYF	TGCGCCAGCGGCCCGGGGGGAGGCACAGATACGCAGTATTTT
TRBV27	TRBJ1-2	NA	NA	CASSPLGVNYGYTF	TGTGCCAGCAGCCCCCTAGGGGTAAACTATGGCTACACCTTC
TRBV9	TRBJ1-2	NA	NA	CASSVAGTFGGDGNTF	TGTGCCAGCAGCGTAGCTGGGACCTTCGGAGGGGATGGCAACACCTTC
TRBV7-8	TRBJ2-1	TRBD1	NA	CASSLRDRGHGNEQFF	TGTGCCAGCAGCTTAAGGGACAGGGGGCATGGCAATGAGCAGTTCTTC
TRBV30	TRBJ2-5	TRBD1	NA	CAWSEYRGSAQETQYF	TGTGCCTGGAGTGAATACAGGGGGAGTGCTCAAGAGACCCAGTACTTC
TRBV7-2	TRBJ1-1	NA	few	CASSHSDRNTEAFF	TGTGCCAGCAGCCATTCGGACAGGAACACTGAAGCTTTCTTT
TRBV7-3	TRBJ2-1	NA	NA	CASSPLGSSYNEQFF	TGTGCCAGCAGTCCGCTAGGATCCTCCTACAATGAGCAGTTCTTC
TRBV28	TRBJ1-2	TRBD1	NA	CASSSPRRGRNSYGYTF	TGTGCCAGCAGTTCACCCCGGAGGGGGCGGAATAGCTATGGCTACACCTTC
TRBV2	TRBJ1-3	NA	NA	CASRRDTGRNTIYF	TGTGCCAGCCGTCGGGACACCGGGCGAAACACCATATATTTT